The sequence of this T cell receptor beta chain was determined in a study of blood T cell repertoires in COVID-19. Original processing notes: Estimated nucleated cell counts came from reference gene primer amplification. Assay used: immunoSEQ multiplex PCR; TCRdb lists only in-frame clones, some missing. The V and J calls and clone size are taken from that table; D and trimming were inferred from the DNA. The sample records roughly 150,000 clones, 65% to 85% being singletons. Participants were placed into cohorts based on the clinical history they reported. Trimming took 5 bases from V and 7 from J; bases not matched to a gene: 5. CDR3 length: 13 amino acids.

This clonotype was sampled from a woman in her thirties or forties with acute COVID-19. Sequenced: PBMCs or T cells enriched from blood (not recorded which). The chain links TRBV12-3 or TRBV12-4 to TRBJ2-1; 7 nucleotides line up with TRBD2. CDR3 DNA sequence: TGTGCCAGCAGTCGGCTAGCGGAGAATGAGCAGTTCTTC. This translates into CASSRLAENEQFF.